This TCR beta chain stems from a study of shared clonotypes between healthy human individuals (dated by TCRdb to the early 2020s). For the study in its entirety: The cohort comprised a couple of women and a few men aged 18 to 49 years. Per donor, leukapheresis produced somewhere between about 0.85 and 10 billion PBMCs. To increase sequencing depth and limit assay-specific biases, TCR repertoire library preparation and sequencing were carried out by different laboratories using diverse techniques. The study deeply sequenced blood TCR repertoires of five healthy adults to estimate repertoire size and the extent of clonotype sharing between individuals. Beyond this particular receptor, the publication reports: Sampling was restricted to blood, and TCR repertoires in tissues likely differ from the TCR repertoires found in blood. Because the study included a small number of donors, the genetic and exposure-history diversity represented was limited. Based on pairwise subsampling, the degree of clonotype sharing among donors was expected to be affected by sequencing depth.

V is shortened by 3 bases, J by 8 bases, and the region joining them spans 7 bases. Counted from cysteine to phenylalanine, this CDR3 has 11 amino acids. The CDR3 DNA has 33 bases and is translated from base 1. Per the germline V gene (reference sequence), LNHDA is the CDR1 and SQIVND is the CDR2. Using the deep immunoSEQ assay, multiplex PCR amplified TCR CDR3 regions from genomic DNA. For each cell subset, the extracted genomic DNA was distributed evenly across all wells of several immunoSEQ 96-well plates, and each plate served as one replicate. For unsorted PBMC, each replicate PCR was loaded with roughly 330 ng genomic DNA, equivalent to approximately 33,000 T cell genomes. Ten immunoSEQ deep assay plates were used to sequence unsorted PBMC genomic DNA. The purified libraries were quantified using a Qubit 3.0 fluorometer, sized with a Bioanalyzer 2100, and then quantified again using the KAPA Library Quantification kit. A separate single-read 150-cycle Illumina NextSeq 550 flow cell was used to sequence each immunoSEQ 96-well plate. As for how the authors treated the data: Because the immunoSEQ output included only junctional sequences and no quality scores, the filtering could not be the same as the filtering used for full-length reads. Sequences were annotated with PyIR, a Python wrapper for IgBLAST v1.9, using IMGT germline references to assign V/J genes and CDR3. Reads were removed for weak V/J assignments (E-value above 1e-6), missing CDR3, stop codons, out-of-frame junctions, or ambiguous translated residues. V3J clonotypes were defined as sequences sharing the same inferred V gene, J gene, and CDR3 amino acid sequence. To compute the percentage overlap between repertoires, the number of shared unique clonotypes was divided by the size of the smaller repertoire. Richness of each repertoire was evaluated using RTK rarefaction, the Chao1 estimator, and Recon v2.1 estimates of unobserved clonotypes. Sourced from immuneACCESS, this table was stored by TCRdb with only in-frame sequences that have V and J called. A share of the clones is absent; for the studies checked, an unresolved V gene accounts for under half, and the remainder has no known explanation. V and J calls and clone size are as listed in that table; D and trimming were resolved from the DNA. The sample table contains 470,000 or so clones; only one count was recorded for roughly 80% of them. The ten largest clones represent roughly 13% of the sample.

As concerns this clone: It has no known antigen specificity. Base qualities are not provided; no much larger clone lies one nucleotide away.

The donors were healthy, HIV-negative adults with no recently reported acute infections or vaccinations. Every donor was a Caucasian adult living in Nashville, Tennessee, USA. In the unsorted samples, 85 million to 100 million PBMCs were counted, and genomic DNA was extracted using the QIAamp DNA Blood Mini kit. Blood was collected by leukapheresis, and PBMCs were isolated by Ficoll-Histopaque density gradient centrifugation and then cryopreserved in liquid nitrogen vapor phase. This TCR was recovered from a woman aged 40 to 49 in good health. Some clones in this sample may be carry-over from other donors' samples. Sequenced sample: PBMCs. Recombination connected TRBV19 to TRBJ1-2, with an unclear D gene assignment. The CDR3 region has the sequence CASSIASGYTF. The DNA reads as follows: TGTGCCAGTAGTATCGCTTCCGGCTACACCTTC.